This T cell receptor (beta chain) comes out of a study of T cells expressing NK-cell markers. Study at large: It was sorted CD3+CD56+NKG2C+, CD3+CD56+NKG2C- and CD3+CD56-NKG2C+ T cells that supplied the TCR beta repertoires.

With the 5' RACE reads reprocessed, TCRdb shows one record per CDR3 protein and no DNA. The sample data list roughly 110,000 distinct CDR3 sequences. This CDR3 comprises 13 residues. From germline, CDR1 is SGHTA and CDR2 FQGNSA. Study results and limitations: Dominant NKG2C+ clonotypes made up roughly 1.0-8% of CD8+ T cells in roughly 6 donors.

With respect to this clonotype: The antigen is unknown.

This chain links TRBV7-2 with TRBJ2-1; TCRdb's D call, TRBD2, is unchecked because there is no DNA. The sample consisted of blood T cells: a sorted CD56 or NKG2C T cell subset, CD4+ or CD8+ T cells, or bulk PBMC T cells (not recorded which). This receptor was taken from a woman between 18 and 69 years old in good health. The CDR3 here is CASRGLASNEQFF.